The present TCR beta chain was sequenced within a study of T cell responses to AZD1222 COVID-19 vaccine. Study-wide findings and caveats: The repertoires were collected only after the peak T cell response.

Measured with immunoSEQ multiplex PCR; TCRdb has only the in-frame clones, and not every one. Among about 130,000 clones listed, around 85% were seen once. This clone has more than one count but fewer than ten. Its antigen is undetermined. V lost 7 bases and J lost 4, with 11 bases in between. CDR3 length: 13 residues. In germline, CDR1 is SQVTM, CDR2 ANQGSEA. The chain employs TRBV29-1 and TRBJ1-6; D uncertain. The sequenced sample was peripheral blood, obtained on day 0 of AZD1222 vaccination. This clonotype was obtained from an adult in good health. The CDR3 DNA reads as TGCAGCGGGGCAGCCGATTATAATTCACCCCTCCACTTT. Translation: CSGAADYNSPLHF.